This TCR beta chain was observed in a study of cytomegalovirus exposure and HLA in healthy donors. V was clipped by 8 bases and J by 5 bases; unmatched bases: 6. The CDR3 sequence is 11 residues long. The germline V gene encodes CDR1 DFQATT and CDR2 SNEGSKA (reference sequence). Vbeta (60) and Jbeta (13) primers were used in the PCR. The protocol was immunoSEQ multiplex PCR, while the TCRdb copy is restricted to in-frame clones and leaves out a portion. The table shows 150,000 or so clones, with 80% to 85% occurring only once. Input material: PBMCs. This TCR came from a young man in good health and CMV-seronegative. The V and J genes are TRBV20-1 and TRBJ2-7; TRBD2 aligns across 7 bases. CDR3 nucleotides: TGCAGTACGAGCGGGACGGACGAGCAGTACTTC. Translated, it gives CSTSGTDEQYF.